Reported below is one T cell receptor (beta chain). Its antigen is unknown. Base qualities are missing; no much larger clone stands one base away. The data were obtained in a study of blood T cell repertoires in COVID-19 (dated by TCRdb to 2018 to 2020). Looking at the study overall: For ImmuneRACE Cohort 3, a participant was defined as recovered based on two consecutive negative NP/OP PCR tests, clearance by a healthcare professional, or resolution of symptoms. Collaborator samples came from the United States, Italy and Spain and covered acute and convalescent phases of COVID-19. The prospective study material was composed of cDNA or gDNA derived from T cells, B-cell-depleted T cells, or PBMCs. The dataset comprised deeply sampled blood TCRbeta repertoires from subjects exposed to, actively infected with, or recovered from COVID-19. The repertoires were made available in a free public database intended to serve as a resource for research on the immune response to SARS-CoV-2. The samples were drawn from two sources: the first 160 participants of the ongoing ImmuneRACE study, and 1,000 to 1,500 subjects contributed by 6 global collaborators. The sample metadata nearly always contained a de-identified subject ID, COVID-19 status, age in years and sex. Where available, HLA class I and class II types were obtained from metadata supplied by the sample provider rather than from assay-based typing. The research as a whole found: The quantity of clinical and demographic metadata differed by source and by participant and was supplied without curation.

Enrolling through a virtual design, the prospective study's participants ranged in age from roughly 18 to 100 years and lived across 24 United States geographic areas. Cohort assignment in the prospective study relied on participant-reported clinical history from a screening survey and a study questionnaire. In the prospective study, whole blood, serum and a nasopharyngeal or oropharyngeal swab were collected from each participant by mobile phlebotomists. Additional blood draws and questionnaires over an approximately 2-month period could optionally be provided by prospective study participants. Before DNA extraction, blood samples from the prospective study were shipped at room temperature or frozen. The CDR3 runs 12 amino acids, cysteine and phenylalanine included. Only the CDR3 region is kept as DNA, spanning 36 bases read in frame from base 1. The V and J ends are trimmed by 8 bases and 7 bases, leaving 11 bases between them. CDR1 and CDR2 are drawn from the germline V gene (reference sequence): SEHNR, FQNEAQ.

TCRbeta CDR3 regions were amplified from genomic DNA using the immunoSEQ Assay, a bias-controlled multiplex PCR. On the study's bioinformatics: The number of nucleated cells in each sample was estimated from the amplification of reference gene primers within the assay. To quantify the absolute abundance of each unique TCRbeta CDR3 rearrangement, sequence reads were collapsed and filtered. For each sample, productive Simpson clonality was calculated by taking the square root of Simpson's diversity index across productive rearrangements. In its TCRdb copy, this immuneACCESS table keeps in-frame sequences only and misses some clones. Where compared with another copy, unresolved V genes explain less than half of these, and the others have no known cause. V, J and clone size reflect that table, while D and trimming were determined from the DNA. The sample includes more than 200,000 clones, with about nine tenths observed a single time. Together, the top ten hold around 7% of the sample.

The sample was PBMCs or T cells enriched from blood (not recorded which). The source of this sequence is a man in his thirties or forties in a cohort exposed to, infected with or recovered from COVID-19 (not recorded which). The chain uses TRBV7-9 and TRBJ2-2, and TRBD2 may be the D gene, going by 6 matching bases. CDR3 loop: CASSVAVGELFF. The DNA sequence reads TGTGCCAGCTCGGTAGCGGTCGGGGAGCTGTTTTTT.